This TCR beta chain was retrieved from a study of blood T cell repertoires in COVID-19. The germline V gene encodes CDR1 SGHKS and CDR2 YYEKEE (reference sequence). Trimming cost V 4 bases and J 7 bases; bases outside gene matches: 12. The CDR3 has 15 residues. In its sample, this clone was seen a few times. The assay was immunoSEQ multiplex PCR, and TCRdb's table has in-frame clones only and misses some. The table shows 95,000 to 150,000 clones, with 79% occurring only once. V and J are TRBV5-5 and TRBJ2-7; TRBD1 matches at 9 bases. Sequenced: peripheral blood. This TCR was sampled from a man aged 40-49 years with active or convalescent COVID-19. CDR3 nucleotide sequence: TGTGCCAGCAGCAGGGACCGGGACAGGGCACGGGAGCAGTACTTC. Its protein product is CASSRDRDRAREQYF.